This passage covers 30 T cell receptor beta chains from one sample sequenced in a study of OX40 agonist ivuxolimab in advanced cancers. TCRdb keeps only in-frame clones here, not all; method: immunoSEQ multiplex PCR. This repertoire shows about 140,000 clones, roughly 91% found once; its top ten account for more than 0.8%. The sequencing used CD4+ or CD8+ T cells sorted from blood, collected in a trial of the OX40 agonist ivuxolimab. All receptors come from an adult with an advanced solid tumor such as melanoma, head and neck, liver or kidney cancer.

A note on this clone: Other DNA sequences from this sample encode an identical CDR3 as well. This sequence joins TRBV7-2 and TRBJ1-2; TRBD1 aligns across 9 bases. V was pared by 5 bases and J by 4 bases, with 2 bases of the junction left unmatched. The CDR3 runs 13 residues. CDR1 is SGHTA and CDR2 is FQGNSA in the germline V gene. The CDR3 loop is CASSLGQGYGYTF. Here the CDR3 DNA reads TGTGCCAGCAGCCTGGGACAGGGCTATGGCTACACCTTC.

The chain recombines TRBV5-6 with TRBJ1-4; D possibly corresponds to TRBD1 (6 bases). Trimming removed 2 bases at V and 8 bases at J, with 10 bases between. The germline gives CDR1 SGHDT, CDR2 YYEEEE. There are 13 residues in the CDR3. CDR3 in DNA: TGTGCCAGCAGCTTACAGGGTGGCGAAAAACTGTTTTTT. Translated, it gives CASSLQGGEKLFF. The full variable domain, with the rest looked up from reference TRBV5-6 and TRBJ1-4, is DAGVTQSPTHLIKTRGQQVTLRCSPKSGHDTVSWYQQALGQGPQFIFQYYEEEERQRGNFPDRFSGHQFPNYSSELNVNALLLGDSALYLCASSLQGGEKLFFGSGTQLSVL.

This clone was seen a single time. V and J are TRBV5-1 and TRBJ1-4; D perhaps matches TRBD1 (5 bases). CDR3 length: 15 amino acids. Germline V lookup: CDR1 SGHRS, CDR2 YFSETQ. Trimming pared 4 bases from V and 3 bases from J, leaving 13 bases between. CDR3 protein: CASSPPGGANEKLFF. CDR3 nucleotide sequence: TGCGCCAGCAGCCCACCCGGGGGGGCTAATGAAAAACTGTTTTTT.

The chain couples TRBV5-1 to TRBJ1-1; 7 positions match TRBD1. Trimming cost V 4 bases and J 8 bases; bases outside gene matches: 11. Germline V gene sequence: CDR1 SGHRS, CDR2 YFSETQ. The CDR3 totals 14 residues. The CDR3 loop reads CASSHPDRAEEAFF. The CDR3 DNA sequence: TGCGCCAGCAGCCATCCCGACAGGGCCGAAGAAGCTTTCTTT.

The chain is built from TRBV5-8 and TRBJ1-5; TRBD1 aligns across 7 bases. The CDR3 consists of 15 residues. The germline V gene encodes CDR1 SGHTS and CDR2 YDEGEE. V lost 2 bases, J lost 1 base, and 3 bases stayed unmatched. The CDR3 DNA reads TGTGCCAGCAGCTTAACAGGGGAGAGCAATCAGCCCCAGCATTTT. It translates to CASSLTGESNQPQHF.

The J gene is TRBJ1-1, the V gene TRBV18; TRBD1 might be the D (5 bases). The CDR3 consists of 15 residues. Germline CDR1 reads KGHSH; CDR2 reads LQKENI. V lost 3 bases to trimming and J lost 3 bases, with 14 bases between them. The CDR3: CASSPFGAWDTEAFF. CDR3 in DNA: TGTGCCAGCTCACCCTTTGGGGCTTGGGACACTGAAGCTTTCTTT.

The V and J genes are TRBV9 and TRBJ1-2; D ambiguous. CDR3 length equals 14 residues. Germline lookup yields CDR1 SGDLS and CDR2 YYNGEE. V was clipped by 2 bases and J by 2 bases, with 10 bases between them. The CDR3 region is CASSVGVLNYGYTF. DNA of the CDR3: TGTGCCAGCAGCGTCGGAGTTTTAAACTATGGCTACACCTTC.

The chain is built from TRBV18 and TRBJ1-1; TRBD1 aligns across 7 bases. V trimming: 6 bases; J trimming: 5 bases; junction bases outside the gene matches: 12. The germline V gene has CDR1 KGHSH and CDR2 LQKENI. The CDR3 is 15 amino acids. CDR3 protein: CASSPAEGAGTEAFF. The CDR3 DNA sequence: TGTGCCAGCTCCCCCGCAGAGGGGGCAGGGACTGAAGCTTTCTTT.

The chain combines TRBV6-5 with TRBJ1-6; TRBD1 agrees at 9 bases. The CDR3 sequence is 16 residues long. The V gene's germline CDR1 is MNHEY and CDR2 SVGAGI. The V and J ends lost 4 bases and 7 bases, in that order; junction bases with no gene match: 8. The CDR3 reads CASSLRRTGENSPLHF. For the CDR3, the DNA is TGTGCCAGCAGTTTACGAAGGACAGGGGAGAATTCACCCCTCCACTTT.

This chain connects TRBV4-3 to TRBJ2-7; unclear D gene. In germline, CDR1 is LGHNA, CDR2 YSLEER. V was shortened by 1 base and J by 6 bases, with 13 bases between the two germline ends. The CDR3 runs to 14 residues. The CDR3 here is CASSQALRSREQYF. The CDR3 DNA is TGCGCCAGCAGCCAAGCACTCAGGTCGCGCGAGCAGTACTTC.

The rearrangement uses TRBV28 and TRBJ2-5, with 9 positions matching TRBD2. Germline V gives CDR1 MDHEN, CDR2 SYDVKM. J gave up 1 base and V 1 base, and 10 bases lay outside the gene matches. CDR3 size: 18 residues. Here the CDR3 reads CASSLSKLLLAGQETQYF. The DNA for the CDR3 is TGTGCCAGCAGTTTATCCAAACTCCTACTAGCGGGCCAAGAGACCCAGTACTTC.

The J gene is TRBJ1-3, the V gene TRBV2; tentative D call: TRBD1 (5 bases). CDR1 is SNHLY and CDR2 is FYNNEI in the germline V gene. This CDR3 has 14 amino acids. V was shortened by 6 bases and J by 2 bases, with 11 bases between the two germline ends. In nucleotides, the CDR3 is TGTGCCAGCAGATCTGGCAGGGCTGGAAACACCATATATTTT. This encodes CASRSGRAGNTIYF.

CDR3 DNA: TGCAGCGTAACGACAGGGGCTAACTATGGCTACACCTTC. Amino acids: CSVTTGANYGYTF. The chain links TRBV29-1 to TRBJ1-2, with 8 nucleotides matching TRBD1. Germline values: CDR1 SQVTM, CDR2 ANQGSEA. Trimming removed 6 bases from V and 0 bases from J; junction bases left unmatched: 3. This CDR3 contains 13 residues.

V and J are TRBV28 and TRBJ2-7; no clear D gene. Germline CDR1 MDHEN, CDR2 SYDVKM. The CDR3 extends over 15 amino acids. V was trimmed by 3 bases and J by 3 bases, leaving 15 bases between them. CDR3 DNA: TGTGCCAGCAGTTTCGCCTCGACAATACTCTACGAGCAGTACTTC. Its protein product is CASSFASTILYEQYF.

V gene TRBV9 combines with J gene TRBJ1-5, with D tentatively TRBD1 (6 bases). This CDR3 region has 15 residues. V was shortened by 4 bases and J by 4 bases, with 15 bases between the two germline ends. Germline-derived CDR1 and CDR2 are SGDLS and YYNGEE. CDR3 DNA sequence: TGTGCCAGCAGCCCAAGAGGGGGAAATAATCAGCCCCAGCATTTT. Encoded protein: CASSPRGGNNQPQHF. The variable domain in full, completed from reference TRBV9 and TRBJ1-5, reads DSGVTQTPKHLITATGQRVTLRCSPRSGDLSVYWYQQSLDQGLQFLIQYYNGEERAKGNILERFSAQQFPDLHSELNLSSLELGDSALYFCASSPRGGNNQPQHFGDGTRLSIL.

This rearrangement joins TRBV6-5 to TRBJ2-3, with D perhaps TRBD2 (7 bases). Trimming removed 2 bases at V and 4 bases at J, with 16 bases between. The CDR3 is 16 residues long. CDR1 MNHEY and CDR2 SVGAGI come from the germline V gene. This CDR3 is CASSYGGGLGADTQYF. CDR3 nucleotides: TGTGCCAGCAGTTACGGGGGGGGCCTAGGGGCAGATACGCAGTATTTT.

The chain recombines TRBV10-3 with TRBJ2-5; the D gene is possibly TRBD1 (6 bases). The germline CDR1 and CDR2 sequences are ENHRY and SYGVKD. This CDR3 has 12 residues. The V gene lost 10 bases and the J gene lost 3 bases, with 12 bases spanning the gap. The CDR3 loop reads CATGTTEETQYF. The CDR3 DNA reads as TGTGCCACCGGGACAACCGAAGAGACCCAGTACTTC.

The genes are TRBV7-8 and TRBJ2-7, with D possibly TRBD1 on 6 matching bases. Trimming took 3 bases from V and 1 from J, leaving 10 bases between them. Germline CDR1 and CDR2: SGHVS and FQNEAQ. This CDR3 contains 14 residues. In DNA form, the CDR3 reads TGTGCCAGCAGCTTGGCCGGACAGTCCTACGAGCAGTACTTC. Encoded protein: CASSLAGQSYEQYF. The full variable domain, completed using reference TRBV7-8 and TRBJ2-7, is GAGVSQSPRYKVAKRGQDVALRCDPISGHVSLFWYQQALGQGPEFLTYFQNEAQLDKSGLPSDRFFAERPEGSVSTLKIQRTQQEDSAVYLCASSLAGQSYEQYFGPGTRLTVT.

The chain is built from TRBV9 and TRBJ2-2; the match to TRBD1 covers 8 bases. V was pared by 5 bases and J by 0 bases, with 0 bases of the junction left unmatched. The CDR3 contains 14 residues. CDR1 is SGDLS, CDR2 YYNGEE, per germline. The CDR3 region is CASRDRANTGELFF. The CDR3 nucleotides read TGTGCCAGCAGGGACAGGGCGAACACCGGGGAGCTGTTTTTT.

This chain joins TRBV30 and TRBJ1-2; D gene unclear. Between the trimmed V and J ends, which lost 4 bases and 1 base, there was a span of 7 bases. The CDR3 runs 12 residues. Looked up from germline, CDR1 is GTSNPN and CDR2 is SVGIG (reference sequence). CDR3 amino acids: CAWTELNYGYTF. The CDR3 nucleotides are TGTGCCTGGACGGAGCTTAACTATGGCTACACCTTC.

The V and J genes are TRBV2 and TRBJ2-7; D is unclear. Trimming cost V 3 bases and J 2 bases, with 8 bases left between them. In germline, CDR1 is SNHLY, CDR2 FYNNEI. CDR3 length: 13 amino acids. The CDR3 coding sequence is TGTGCCAGCAGTGACGGGCAGGCCTACGAGCAGTACTTC. As protein: CASSDGQAYEQYF. Filled out from reference TRBV2 and TRBJ2-7, the complete variable domain reads EPEVTQTPSHQVTQMGQEVILRCVPISNHLYFYWYRQILGQKVEFLVSFYNNEISEKSEIFDDQFSVERPDGSNFTLKIRSTKLEDSAMYFCASSDGQAYEQYFGPGTRLTVT.

This chain joins TRBV5-1 and TRBJ1-4, with TRBD1 identical over 8 bases. CDR1 and CDR2 from the germline V gene are SGHRS and YFSETQ. The CDR3 runs to 15 residues. V lost 5 bases to trimming and J lost 8 bases; unmatched junction nucleotides: 11. The CDR3 DNA follows: TGCGCCAGCAGGCTACCTCAGGGGGCAGGGGAAAAACTGTTTTTT. This sequence encodes CASRLPQGAGEKLFF.

This clone was seen only a few times. This chain uses TRBV30 with TRBJ2-2; possibly TRBD1 for D (6 bases). This CDR3 comprises 13 residues. Germline-derived CDR1 and CDR2 are GTSNPN and SVGIG (reference sequence). The ends were cut back, 4 bases at V and 7 bases at J, with 13 bases in the middle. CDR3 region: CAWTGPGVGELFF. The CDR3 DNA follows: TGTGCCTGGACCGGGCCAGGGGTCGGGGAGCTGTTTTTT.

V is TRBV19 and J is TRBJ1-5; D uncertain. This CDR3 has 18 amino acids. The germline V and J ends were trimmed by 1 base and 2 bases, with 18 bases remaining between them. Germline CDR1 is LNHDA and CDR2 is SQIVND (reference sequence). CDR3 residues: CASSIGRKPIWGNQPQHF. The DNA for the CDR3 is TGTGCCAGTAGTATAGGTAGGAAGCCAATATGGGGCAATCAGCCCCAGCATTTT.

Concerning this clone: One end of the junction does not line up with germline, which may come from a read error. Additional DNA sequences in this sample encode the identical CDR3. This sequence joins TRBV27 and TRBJ1-3; D remains ambiguous. CDR3 size: 13 residues. Germline CDR1 reads MNHEY; CDR2 reads SMNVEV (reference sequence). The CDR3: CASSLSGGNTIYF. The CDR3 bases are TGTGCCAGCAGTCTATCCGGGGGAAACACCATATATTTT.

The V call is TRBV5-6, the J call TRBJ2-5; 10 positions match TRBD2. J gave up 4 bases and V 4 bases, and 4 bases lay outside the gene matches. This CDR3 region has 14 residues. Germline V gene sequence: CDR1 SGHDT, CDR2 YYEEEE. The CDR3 nucleotides read TGTGCCAGCAGCCGTCGGACTAGCGGAGAGACCCAGTACTTC. Amino acid sequence: CASSRRTSGETQYF.

Written as DNA, the CDR3 is TGTGCCAGCAGCGGACCCACAGATACGCAGTATTTT. Protein product: CASSGPTDTQYF. The chain carries TRBV6-5 and TRBJ2-3; D call uncertain. The CDR3 has 12 residues. Deletions cut 6 bases from V and 2 bases from J, with 6 bases between. Germline V CDR1 and CDR2: MNHEY, SVGAGI.

The CDR3 loop reads CASTTGPTATYEQYF. CDR3 bases: TGTGCCAGCACAACCGGGCCGACTGCAACCTACGAGCAGTACTTC. This sequence joins TRBV6-6 and TRBJ2-7; no clear D gene. This CDR3 spans 15 amino acids. Trimming left V 7 bases short and J 2 bases short, with 18 bases between. Germline CDR1 reads MNHNY; CDR2 reads SVGAGI (reference sequence).

A single count supports this clone. The chain has TRBV27 and TRBJ2-3; D is perhaps TRBD2 (5 bases). The V gene's germline CDR1 is MNHEY and CDR2 SMNVEV (reference sequence). The CDR3 spans 13 residues. Between the trimmed V and J ends, which lost 3 bases and 4 bases, there was a span of 8 bases. CDR3 nucleotides: TGTGCCAGCAGTTTCCTGGGAGCAGATACGCAGTATTTT. It specifies CASSFLGADTQYF.

J is TRBJ2-7 and V is TRBV11-2; TRBD2 matches 7 bases. After removal of 4 bases from V and 1 base from J, the junction contained 10 bases not matched to a gene. The CDR3 totals 16 residues. Germline V lookup: CDR1 SGHAT, CDR2 FQNNGV. The CDR3 loop reads CASSSSGAPWSYEQYF. In DNA form, the CDR3 reads TGTGCCAGCAGCTCTAGCGGTGCCCCTTGGTCCTACGAGCAGTACTTC.